The T cell receptor (beta chain) described here comes from a study of breast tumors, draining lymph nodes, adjacent tissues. Study outcomes and limitations: Luminal-like breast cancer showed significantly higher tumor–nontumor repertoire similarity than basal-like. Findings are consistent with lymph node origin and intratumoral expansion of most tumor T cells. The lymph node origin of tumor T cells was framed as consistent with a hypothesis, not demonstrated. Tumor TCR diversity was below lymph nodes but above nontumor tissue.

Axillary draining lymph nodes of breast cancer patients supplied the node samples. The length of the CDR3 is 17 residues. This clonotype occurred a few times. Its antigen is undetermined. TCRdb recomputed calls from the multiplex PCR reads with MiXCR, one row per CDR3 protein. The data hold roughly 110,000 distinct CDR3 sequences, with approximately 28% observed a single time. The sequencing input was axillary lymph node tissue. The sequence derives from a female donor with breast cancer. Some clones in this sample may be carry-over from other donors' samples. V usage is TRBV3-2 and J usage is TRBJ2-4. TRBV3-2 has pseudogene status. In DNA form, the CDR3 reads TGTGCCAGCAGCCAAGATGGGAAGGTACTAGCCAAAAACATTCAGTACTTC. Its protein product is CASSQDGKVLAKNIQYF.